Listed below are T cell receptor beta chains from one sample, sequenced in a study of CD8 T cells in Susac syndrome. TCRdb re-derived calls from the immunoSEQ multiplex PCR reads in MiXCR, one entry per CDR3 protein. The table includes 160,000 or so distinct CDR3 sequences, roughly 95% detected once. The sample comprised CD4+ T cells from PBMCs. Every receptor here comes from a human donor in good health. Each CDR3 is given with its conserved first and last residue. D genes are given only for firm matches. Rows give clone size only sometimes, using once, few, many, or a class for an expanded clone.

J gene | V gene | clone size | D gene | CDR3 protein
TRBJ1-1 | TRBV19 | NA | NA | CASSYQESTEAFF
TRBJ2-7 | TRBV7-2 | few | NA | CASSRHYEQYF
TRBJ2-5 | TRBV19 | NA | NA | CASSPSGARETQYF
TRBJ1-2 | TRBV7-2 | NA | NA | CASSLQASALYGYTF
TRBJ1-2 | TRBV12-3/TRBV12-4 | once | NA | CASRGPNYGYTF
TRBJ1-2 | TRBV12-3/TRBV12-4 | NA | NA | CASSQQGGGYTF
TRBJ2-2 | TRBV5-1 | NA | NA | CASSLEQSNTGELFF
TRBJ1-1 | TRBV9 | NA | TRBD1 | CASSGGQGAMNTEAFF
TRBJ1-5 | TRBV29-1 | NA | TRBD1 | CSVGTADQPQHF
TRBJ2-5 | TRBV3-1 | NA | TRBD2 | CASSQEVGAGGETQYF
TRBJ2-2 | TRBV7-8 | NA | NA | CASSSPAAGELFF
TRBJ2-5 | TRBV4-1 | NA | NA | CASSLRGKGGETQYF
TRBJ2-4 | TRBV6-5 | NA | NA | CASSYSGLIKNIQYF
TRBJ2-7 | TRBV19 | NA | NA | CASSINRRPTGQISYEQYF
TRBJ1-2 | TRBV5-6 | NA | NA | CASSVNYGYTF